The 22 T cell receptor beta chains in this list originate from one sample, sequenced in a study of neoadjuvant anti-PD-1 for oral cavity cancer. The method was immunoSEQ multiplex PCR; TCRdb's version includes in-frame clones alone and lacks a portion of them. The sample shows several thousand clones, approximately 45% of them seen only once. Sequencing used tumor tissue, obtained before nivolumab (anti-PD-1) treatment. The receptors here all came from a person between 40 and 85 years old with oral cavity squamous cell carcinoma.

The sample holds one count of this clone. V and J are TRBV29-1 and TRBJ2-1; weak D call: TRBD1 (5 bases). Trimming shortened V by 4 bases and J by 7 bases, and 11 bases separated the two germline ends. The CDR3 length is 12 residues. The germline gives CDR1 SQVTM, CDR2 ANQGSEA. The DNA of the CDR3 is TGCAGCGTTGGGCGACAGCCTAATGAGCAGTTCTTC. As protein: CSVGRQPNEQFF.

In this sample, this clone turned up a few times. The chain is built from TRBV19 and TRBJ2-5; a weak D match, TRBD1 (6 bases). CDR3 length: 13 amino acids. The ends were cut back, 7 bases at V and 5 bases at J, with 14 bases in the middle. Germline loops: CDR1 LNHDA, CDR2 SQIVND (reference sequence). CDR3 nucleotide sequence: TGTGCCAGTAAAGCCACAGGGCGGGAGACCCAGTACTTC. Protein product: CASKATGRETQYF.

This clone appeared once. The rearrangement uses TRBV5-5 and TRBJ1-6; tentatively, D is TRBD1 (5 bases). In germline, CDR1 is SGHKS, CDR2 YYEKEE (reference sequence). V lost 7 bases, J lost 7 bases, and 18 bases lay in between. CDR3 length: 15 residues. In DNA, the CDR3 is TGTGCCAGCGTCAACTTGGGGGGTACAAATTCACCCCTCCACTTT. This codes for CASVNLGGTNSPLHF.

As to this clone: One junction end disagrees with the germline gene, perhaps due to a read error. The chain has TRBV10-2 and TRBJ2-5, with 10 positions matching TRBD2. Germline V CDR1 and CDR2: WSHSY, SAAADI. This CDR3 has 17 residues. The CDR3 region is CASSESIAGGHQGTQYF. The CDR3 nucleotides read TGCGCCAGCAGTGAGTCAATAGCGGGGGGCCACCAAGGGACCCAGTACTTC.

This clone turned up a few times. The chain recombines TRBV2 with TRBJ2-2; perhaps TRBD2 as D (5 bases). There are 14 residues in the CDR3. The ends were cut back, 6 bases at V and 2 bases at J, with 10 bases in the middle. Per germline, CDR1 SNHLY and CDR2 FYNNEI. Here the CDR3 reads CASRLGINTGELFF. The CDR3 DNA is TGTGCCAGCAGACTAGGGATAAACACCGGGGAGCTGTTTTTT. The complete variable domain, with remaining parts taken from reference TRBV2 and TRBJ2-2, reads EPEVTQTPSHQVTQMGQEVILRCVPISNHLYFYWYRQILGQKVEFLVSFYNNEISEKSEIFDDQFSVERPDGSNFTLKIRSTKLEDSAMYFCASRLGINTGELFFGEGSRLTVL.

This clone was counted between two and nine times. This specimen includes other DNA sequences encoding the same CDR3. The V gene is TRBV5-5, the J gene TRBJ2-1; possible D gene TRBD2, 5 bases. Germline-derived CDR1 and CDR2 are SGHKS and YYEKEE (reference sequence). The CDR3 covers 14 residues. Trimming shortened V by 4 bases and J by 2 bases, and 10 bases separated the two germline ends. The CDR3 here is CASSRRAPYNEQFF. For the CDR3, the DNA is TGTGCCAGCAGCAGGCGGGCCCCCTACAATGAGCAGTTCTTC. Combining the CDR3 with reference TRBV5-5 and TRBJ2-1 gives the whole variable domain DAGVTQSPTHLIKTRGQQVTLRCSPISGHKSVSWYQQVLGQGPQFIFQYYEKEERGRGNFPDRFSARQFPNYSSELNVNALLLGDSALYLCASSRRAPYNEQFFGPGTRLTVL.

This clone was counted a few times. The CDR3 nucleotides are TGTGCCAGCAGTGCTGGGACAGATCATAATTCACCCCTCCACTTT. This encodes CASSAGTDHNSPLHF. V gene TRBV6-5 combines with J gene TRBJ1-6, with 7 positions matching TRBD1. The trim removed 5 bases at V and 5 bases at J, leaving 6 bases unmatched. The CDR3 runs to 15 residues. In germline, CDR1 is MNHEY, CDR2 SVGAGI.

This clone has a handful of counts. The chain joins TRBV28 to TRBJ1-5; the D is unclear. CDR3 size: 14 residues. V lost 5 bases and J 6 bases, leaving 14 bases between the germline ends. Germline V gives CDR1 MDHEN, CDR2 SYDVKM. CDR3 protein: CASSTPMGRQPQHF. In DNA, the CDR3 is TGTGCCAGCAGTACCCCAATGGGTCGTCAGCCCCAGCATTTT.

This clone was found a few times. The chain carries TRBV6-4 and TRBJ2-1; TRBD2 aligns across 7 bases. The ends lost 0 bases at V and 6 bases at J; junction bases unmatched: 2. CDR1 is MRHNA and CDR2 is SNTAGT in the germline V gene. The CDR3 extends over 14 amino acids. The CDR3 DNA follows: TGTGCCAGCAGTGACTCAGGGGAGGGCAATGAGCAGTTCTTC. This encodes CASSDSGEGNEQFF.

The V and J genes are TRBV2 and TRBJ2-7, with D perhaps TRBD1 (6 bases). Germline CDR1 SNHLY, CDR2 FYNNEI. V gave up 10 bases and J gave up 0 bases, with 19 bases separating them. The CDR3 runs 15 residues. The CDR3 is CATSRTAILSYEQYF. CDR3 coding DNA: TGTGCCACCTCTAGGACAGCAATACTCTCCTACGAGCAGTACTTC.

In its sample, this clone is large. V is TRBV4-3 and J is TRBJ1-2, with 7 bases that match TRBD1. Germline V gives CDR1 LGHNA, CDR2 YSLEER. CDR3 length: 15 residues. V dropped 0 bases and J dropped 4; count of bases not matched to a gene: 5. CDR3 nucleotide sequence: TGCGCCAGCAGCCAAGATCCCGACAGGGTCTATGGCTACACCTTC. Its protein product is CASSQDPDRVYGYTF.

This clone has more than one count but fewer than ten. This chain links TRBV15 with TRBJ2-7; TRBD1 agrees at 7 bases. Germline V gives CDR1 LNHNV, CDR2 YYDKDF (reference sequence). This CDR3 is 12 amino acids long. The junction had 2 bases not matched to a gene; V was cut back by 4 bases and J by 5 bases. The CDR3 DNA is TGTGCCACCAGCACCACAGGGGACGAGCAGTACTTC. Translating it yields CATSTTGDEQYF.

This clone has only a few counts. The gene calls are TRBV5-4 and TRBJ1-2; 11 positions agree with TRBD1. V was pared by 5 bases and J by 8 bases, with 11 bases of the junction left unmatched. CDR1 is SGHNT and CDR2 is YYREEE in the germline V gene (reference sequence). The CDR3 extends over 15 amino acids. CDR3 sequence reads: CASRRWDRGFYGYTF. The CDR3 DNA follows: TGTGCCAGCAGACGATGGGACAGGGGGTTTTACGGCTACACCTTC.

In regard to this clone: Other DNA sequences from this sample encode an identical CDR3 as well. This sequence joins TRBV28 and TRBJ2-2, with no clear D. There are 15 residues in the CDR3. Trimming took off 7 bases at V and 1 base at J, with 13 bases between the two ends. The germline V gene has CDR1 MDHEN and CDR2 SYDVKM. The CDR3 loop is CASKIPTGNTGELFF. CDR3 nucleotides: TGTGCCAGCAAGATTCCAACCGGGAACACCGGGGAGCTGTTTTTT.

This clone turned up a few times. The chain recombines TRBV11-1 with TRBJ2-7, with 10 bases aligning to TRBD1. Germline assignment: CDR1 SGHAT and CDR2 FQDESV (reference sequence). The CDR3 length is 15 residues. The trim removed 3 bases at V and 2 bases at J, leaving 4 bases unmatched. The CDR3 loop reads CASSFRDRGTYEQYF. DNA for the CDR3: TGTGCCAGCAGCTTCCGGGACAGGGGAACCTACGAGCAGTACTTC.

The chain employs TRBV4-1 and TRBJ1-2; D remains unclear. The CDR3 is 15 amino acids. Germline lookup yields CDR1 MGHRA and CDR2 YSYEKL. V was pared by 0 bases and J by 9 bases, with 17 bases between. The CDR3 bases are TGCGCCAGCAGCCAAGAAGGAGGTAGAGGGTCGAGCTACACCTTC. Protein: CASSQEGGRGSSYTF.

This chain connects TRBV12-5 to TRBJ1-1, with 11 bases aligning to TRBD1. The trim removed 1 base at V and 0 bases at J, leaving 1 base unmatched. This CDR3 region has 16 residues. Germline values: CDR1 LGHNT, CDR2 FRNRAP. DNA of the CDR3: TGTGCTAGTGGTTTGGGGACAGGGGGCATGAACACTGAAGCTTTCTTT. This codes for CASGLGTGGMNTEAFF.

The chain employs TRBV6-5 and TRBJ1-1; D remains unclear. Germline CDR1 is MNHEY and CDR2 is SVGAGI. The CDR3 covers 13 residues. Trimming took 6 bases from V and 3 from J, leaving 11 bases between them. The CDR3 DNA reads as TGTGCCAGCAGCGCGAGGGAATACACTGAAGCTTTCTTT. Translating gives CASSAREYTEAFF.

This clone is medium-sized. The rearrangement links TRBV5-6 to TRBJ1-1; D is unclear. Looked up from germline, CDR1 is SGHDT and CDR2 is YYEEEE. Trimming took off 0 bases at V and 1 base at J, with 7 bases between the two ends. The CDR3 sequence is 14 residues long. As DNA, the CDR3 is TGTGCCAGCAGCTTGGGGTTACAGAACACTGAAGCTTTCTTT. Its translation is CASSLGLQNTEAFF.

V gene TRBV7-2 combines with J gene TRBJ1-4; D unresolved. V lost 5 bases to trimming and J lost 2 bases, with 9 bases between them. Germline V gene lookup returns CDR1 SGHTA and CDR2 FQGNSA. CDR3 length: 14 residues. The CDR3 DNA reads as TGTGCCAGCAGCCCCCAATCCACTAATGAAAAACTGTTTTTT. Translation: CASSPQSTNEKLFF.

The chain carries TRBV6-5 and TRBJ2-5; no definite D call. CDR1 is MNHEY, CDR2 SVGAGI, per germline. The CDR3 covers 14 residues. Trimming took off 2 bases at V and 2 bases at J, with 9 bases between the two ends. The CDR3 region has the DNA TGTGCCAGCAGTTACGGCCCCGTTCAAGAGACCCAGTACTTC. It encodes CASSYGPVQETQYF.

The chain recombines TRBV19 with TRBJ1-1; D gene ambiguous. CDR3 length: 13 amino acids. The V gene lost 7 bases and the J gene lost 6 bases, with 15 bases spanning the gap. Germline CDR1 LNHDA, CDR2 SQIVND (reference sequence). The CDR3 here is CASITNRASEAFF. CDR3 bases: TGTGCCAGTATCACGAACCGGGCCTCTGAAGCTTTCTTT.